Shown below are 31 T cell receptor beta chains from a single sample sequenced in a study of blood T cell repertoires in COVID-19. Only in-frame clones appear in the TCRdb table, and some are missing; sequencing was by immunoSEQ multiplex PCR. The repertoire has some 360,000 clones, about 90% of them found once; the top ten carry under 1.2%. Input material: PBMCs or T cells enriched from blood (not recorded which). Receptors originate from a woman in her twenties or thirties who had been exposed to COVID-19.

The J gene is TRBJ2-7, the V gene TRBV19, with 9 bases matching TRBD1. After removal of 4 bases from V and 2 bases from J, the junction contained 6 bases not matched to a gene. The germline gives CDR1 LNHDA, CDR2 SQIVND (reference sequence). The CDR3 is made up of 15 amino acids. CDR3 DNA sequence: TGTGCCAGTAGTACAGGGACAGGGATTACCTACGAGCAGTACTTC. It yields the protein CASSTGTGITYEQYF.

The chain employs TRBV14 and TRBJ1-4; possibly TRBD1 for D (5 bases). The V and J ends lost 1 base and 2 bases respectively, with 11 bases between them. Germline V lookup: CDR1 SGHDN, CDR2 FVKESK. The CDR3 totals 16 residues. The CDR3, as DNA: TGTGCCAGCAGCCAAGTCTCAGGGTCGACTAATGAAAAACTGTTTTTT. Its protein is CASSQVSGSTNEKLFF.

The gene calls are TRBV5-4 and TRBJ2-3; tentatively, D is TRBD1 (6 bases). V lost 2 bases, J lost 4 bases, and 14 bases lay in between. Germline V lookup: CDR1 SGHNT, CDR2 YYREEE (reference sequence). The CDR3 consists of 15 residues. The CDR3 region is CASSFGGPGADTQYF. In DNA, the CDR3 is TGTGCCAGCAGCTTCGGAGGTCCAGGGGCAGATACGCAGTATTTT. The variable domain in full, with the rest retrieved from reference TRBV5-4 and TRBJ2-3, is ETGVTQSPTHLIKTRGQQVTLRCSSQSGHNTVSWYQQALGQGPQFIFQYYREEENGRGNFPPRFSGLQFPNYSSELNVNALELDDSALYLCASSFGGPGADTQYFGPGTRLTVL.

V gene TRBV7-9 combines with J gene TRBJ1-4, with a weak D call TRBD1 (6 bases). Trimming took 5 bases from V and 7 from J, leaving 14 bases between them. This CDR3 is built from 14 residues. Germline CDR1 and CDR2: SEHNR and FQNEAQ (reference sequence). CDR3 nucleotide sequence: TGTGCCAGCAGCGGCCAGGGGAAGAGTGAAAAACTGTTTTTT. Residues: CASSGQGKSEKLFF.

The CDR3, as DNA: TGTGCCAGTACCACCTCCAGCGGGCCCAACAATGAGCAGTTCTTC. Its protein product is CASTTSSGPNNEQFF. The chain carries TRBV19 and TRBJ2-1; perhaps TRBD2 as D (6 bases). V was clipped by 7 bases and J by 5 bases, with 18 bases between them. The CDR3 has 15 amino acids. Per germline, CDR1 LNHDA and CDR2 SQIVND (reference sequence).

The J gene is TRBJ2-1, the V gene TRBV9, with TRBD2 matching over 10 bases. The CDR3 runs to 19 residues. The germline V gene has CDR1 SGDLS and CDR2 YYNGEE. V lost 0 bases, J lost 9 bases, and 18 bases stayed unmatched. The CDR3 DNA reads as TGTGCCAGCAGCGTAGAAGTCCGTAGGGGAGCGGGAGGGCCCGTTGAGCAGTTCTTC. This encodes CASSVEVRRGAGGPVEQFF.

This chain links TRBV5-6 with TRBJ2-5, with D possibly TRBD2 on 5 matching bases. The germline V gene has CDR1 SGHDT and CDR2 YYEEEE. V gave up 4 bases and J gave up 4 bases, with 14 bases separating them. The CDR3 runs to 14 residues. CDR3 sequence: CASSPGGGRETQYF. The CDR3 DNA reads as TGTGCCAGCAGCCCCGGAGGTGGCCGAGAGACCCAGTACTTC.

The CDR3 DNA is TGCGCCAGCAGTGAGACGCTACTAGCGGGAGTCCCCTACGAGCAGTACTTC. It translates to CASSETLLAGVPYEQYF. This chain connects TRBV10-2 to TRBJ2-7; 11 nucleotides align to TRBD2. Trimming removed 2 bases from V and 2 bases from J; junction bases left unmatched: 8. CDR1 and CDR2 from the germline V gene are WSHSY and SAAADI. The CDR3 extends over 17 amino acids.

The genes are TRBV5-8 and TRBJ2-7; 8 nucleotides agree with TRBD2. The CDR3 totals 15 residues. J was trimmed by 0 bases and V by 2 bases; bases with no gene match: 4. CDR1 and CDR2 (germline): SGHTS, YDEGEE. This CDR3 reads CASSFASGSSYEQYF. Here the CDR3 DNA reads TGTGCCAGCAGCTTTGCCAGCGGGAGCTCCTACGAGCAGTACTTC.

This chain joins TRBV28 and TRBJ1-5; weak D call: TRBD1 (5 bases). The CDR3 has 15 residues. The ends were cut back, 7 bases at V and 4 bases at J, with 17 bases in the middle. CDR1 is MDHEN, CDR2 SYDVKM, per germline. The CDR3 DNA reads TGTGCCAGCAACACGACGCCAGGGAGGAATCAGCCCCAGCATTTT. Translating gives CASNTTPGRNQPQHF.

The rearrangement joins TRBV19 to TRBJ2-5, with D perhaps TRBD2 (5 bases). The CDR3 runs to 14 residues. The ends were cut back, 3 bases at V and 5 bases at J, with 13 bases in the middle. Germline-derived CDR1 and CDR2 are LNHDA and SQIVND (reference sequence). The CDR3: CASSINWRGETQYF. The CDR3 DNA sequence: TGTGCCAGTAGTATTAATTGGAGAGGGGAGACCCAGTACTTC.

The CDR3: CASSLAGQGRNQPQHF. The DNA for the CDR3 is TGTGCCAGCAGTTTAGCTGGACAGGGAAGGAATCAGCCCCAGCATTTT. This chain joins TRBV6-2 or TRBV6-3 and TRBJ1-5, with 8 bases lining up with TRBD1. Trimming took 4 bases from V and 4 from J; bases not matched to a gene: 9. The CDR3 totals 16 residues. Germline lookup yields CDR1 MNHEY and CDR2 SVGEGT.

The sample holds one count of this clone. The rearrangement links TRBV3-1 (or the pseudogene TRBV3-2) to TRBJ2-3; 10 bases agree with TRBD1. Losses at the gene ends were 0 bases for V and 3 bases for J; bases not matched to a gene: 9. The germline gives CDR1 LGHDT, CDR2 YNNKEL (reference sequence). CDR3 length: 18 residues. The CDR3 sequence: CASSQDGLGDRGTDTQYF. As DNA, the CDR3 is TGTGCCAGCAGCCAAGATGGGTTGGGGGACAGGGGAACAGATACGCAGTATTTT.

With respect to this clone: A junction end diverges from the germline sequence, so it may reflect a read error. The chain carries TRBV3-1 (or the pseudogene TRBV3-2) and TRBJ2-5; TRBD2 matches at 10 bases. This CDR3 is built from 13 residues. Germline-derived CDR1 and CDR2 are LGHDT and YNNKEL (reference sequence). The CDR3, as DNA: TGTGCCAGCAGCCAGGGCGGGCTAGCGGGAGATCACTTC. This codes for CASSQGGLAGDHF.

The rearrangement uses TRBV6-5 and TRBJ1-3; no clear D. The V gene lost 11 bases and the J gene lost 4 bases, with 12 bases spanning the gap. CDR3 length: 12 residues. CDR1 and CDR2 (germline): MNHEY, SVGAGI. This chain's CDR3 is CAARSSGNTIYF. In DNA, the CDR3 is TGTGCCGCAAGAAGCTCGGGAAACACCATATATTTT.

The CDR3 nucleotides are TGTGCCAGCAGCCGGGCGGCGACAGGGGGCCAGCCCCAGCATTTT. Residues: CASSRAATGGQPQHF. The chain employs TRBV2 and TRBJ1-5; 10 positions match TRBD1. From germline, CDR1 is SNHLY and CDR2 FYNNEI. The CDR3 extends over 15 amino acids. J lost 7 bases, V lost 6 bases, and 9 bases had no gene match.

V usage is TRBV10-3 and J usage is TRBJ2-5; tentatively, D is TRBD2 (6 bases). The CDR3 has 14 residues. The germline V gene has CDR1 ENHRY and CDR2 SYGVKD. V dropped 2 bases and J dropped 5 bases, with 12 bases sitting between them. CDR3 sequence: CAISENGSGETQYF. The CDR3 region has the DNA TGTGCCATCAGTGAGAACGGGAGTGGTGAGACCCAGTACTTC.

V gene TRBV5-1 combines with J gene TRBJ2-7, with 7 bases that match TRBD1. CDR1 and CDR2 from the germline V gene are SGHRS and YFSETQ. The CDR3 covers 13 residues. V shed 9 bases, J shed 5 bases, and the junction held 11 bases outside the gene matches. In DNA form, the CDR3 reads TGCGCCACCAGAACTGACAGGGTCGACGAGCAGTACTTC. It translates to CATRTDRVDEQYF.

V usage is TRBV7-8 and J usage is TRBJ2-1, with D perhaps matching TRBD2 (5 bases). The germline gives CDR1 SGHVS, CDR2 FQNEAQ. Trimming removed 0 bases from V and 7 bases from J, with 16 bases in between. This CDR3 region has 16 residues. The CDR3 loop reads CASSLAPPVAGNEQFF. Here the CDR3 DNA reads TGTGCCAGCAGCTTAGCTCCGCCTGTGGCGGGTAATGAGCAGTTCTTC.

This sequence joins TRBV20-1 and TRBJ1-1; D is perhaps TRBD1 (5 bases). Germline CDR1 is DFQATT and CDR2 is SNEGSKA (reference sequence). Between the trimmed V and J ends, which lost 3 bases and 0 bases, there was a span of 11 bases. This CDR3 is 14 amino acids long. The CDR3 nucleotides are TGCAGTGCTAGTGGGGGGGGGATGAACACTGAAGCTTTCTTT. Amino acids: CSASGGGMNTEAFF.

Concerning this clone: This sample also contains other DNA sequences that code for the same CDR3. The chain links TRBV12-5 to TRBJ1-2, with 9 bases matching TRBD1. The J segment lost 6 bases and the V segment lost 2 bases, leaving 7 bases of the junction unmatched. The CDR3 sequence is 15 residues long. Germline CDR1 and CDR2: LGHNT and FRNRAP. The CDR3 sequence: CASGLPLQGADGYTF. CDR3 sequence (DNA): TGTGCTAGTGGTTTGCCCCTACAGGGGGCGGATGGCTACACCTTC.

The CDR3 is CASTETGRHEQYF. The CDR3, as DNA: TGTGCCAGCACTGAGACAGGGAGGCACGAGCAGTACTTC. The chain recombines TRBV28 with TRBJ2-7; weak D call: TRBD1 (7 bases). Trimming cost V 7 bases and J 5 bases, with 15 bases left between them. This CDR3 is 13 amino acids long. CDR1 and CDR2 from the germline V gene are MDHEN and SYDVKM. Filled out from reference TRBV28 and TRBJ2-7, the complete variable domain reads DVKVTQSSRYLVKRTGEKVFLECVQDMDHENMFWYRQDPGLGLRLIYFSYDVKMKEKGDIPEGYSVSREKKERFSLILESASTNQTSMYLCASTETGRHEQYFGPGTRLTVT.

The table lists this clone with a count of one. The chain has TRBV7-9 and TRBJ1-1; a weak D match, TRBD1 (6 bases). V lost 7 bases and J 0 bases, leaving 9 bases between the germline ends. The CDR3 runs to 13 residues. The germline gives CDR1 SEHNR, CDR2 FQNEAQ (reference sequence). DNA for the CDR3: TGTGCCAGCATAGGGGGGGTGAACACTGAAGCTTTCTTT. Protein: CASIGGVNTEAFF.

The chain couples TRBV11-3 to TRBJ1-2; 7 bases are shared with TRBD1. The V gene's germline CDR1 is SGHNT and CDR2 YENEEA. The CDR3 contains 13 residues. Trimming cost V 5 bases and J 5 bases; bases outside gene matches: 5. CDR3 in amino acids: CASSPTGTYGYTF. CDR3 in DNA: TGTGCCAGCAGCCCGACAGGGACGTATGGCTACACCTTC.

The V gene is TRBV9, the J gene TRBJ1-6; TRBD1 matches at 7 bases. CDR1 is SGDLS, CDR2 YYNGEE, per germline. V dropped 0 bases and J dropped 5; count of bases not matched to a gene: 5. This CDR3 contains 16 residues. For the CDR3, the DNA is TGTGCCAGCAGCGTAGCGGCAGGGGGTGATAATTCACCCCTCCACTTT. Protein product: CASSVAAGGDNSPLHF.

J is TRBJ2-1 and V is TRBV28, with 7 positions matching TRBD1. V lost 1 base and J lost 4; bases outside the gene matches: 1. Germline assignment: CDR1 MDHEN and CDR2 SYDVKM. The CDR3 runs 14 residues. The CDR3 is CASSLSGGYNEQFF. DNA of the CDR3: TGTGCCAGCAGTTTATCAGGGGGTTACAATGAGCAGTTCTTC.

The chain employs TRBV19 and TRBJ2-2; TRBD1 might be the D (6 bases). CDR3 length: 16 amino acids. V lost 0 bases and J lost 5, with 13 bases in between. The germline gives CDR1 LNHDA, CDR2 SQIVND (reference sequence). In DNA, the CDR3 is TGTGCCAGTAGTATAGAAGCGACAGGTTTGACCGGGGAGCTGTTTTTT. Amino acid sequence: CASSIEATGLTGELFF.

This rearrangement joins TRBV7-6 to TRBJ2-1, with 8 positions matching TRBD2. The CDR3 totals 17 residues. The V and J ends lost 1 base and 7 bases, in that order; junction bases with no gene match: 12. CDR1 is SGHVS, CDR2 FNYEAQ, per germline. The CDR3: CASSLGTGGPWVNEQFF. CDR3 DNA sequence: TGTGCCAGCAGCTTAGGGACGGGAGGGCCGTGGGTGAATGAGCAGTTCTTC.

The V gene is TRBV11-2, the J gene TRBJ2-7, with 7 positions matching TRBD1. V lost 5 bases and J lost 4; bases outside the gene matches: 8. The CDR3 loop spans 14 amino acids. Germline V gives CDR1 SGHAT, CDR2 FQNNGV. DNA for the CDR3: TGTGCCAGCAGCCAATACAGGGGTGGATACGAGCAGTACTTC. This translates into CASSQYRGGYEQYF.

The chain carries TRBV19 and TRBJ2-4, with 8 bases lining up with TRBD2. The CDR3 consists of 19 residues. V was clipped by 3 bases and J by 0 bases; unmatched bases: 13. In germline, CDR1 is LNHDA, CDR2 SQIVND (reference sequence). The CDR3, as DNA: TGTGCCAGTAGTATGAGGGCCGGGGCGGGAGGTCTAGCCAAAAACATTCAGTACTTC. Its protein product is CASSMRAGAGGLAKNIQYF.

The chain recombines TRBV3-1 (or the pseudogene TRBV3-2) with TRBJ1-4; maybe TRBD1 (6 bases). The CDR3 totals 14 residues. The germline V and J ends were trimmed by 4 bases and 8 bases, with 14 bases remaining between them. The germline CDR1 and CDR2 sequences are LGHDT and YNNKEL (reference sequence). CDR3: CASSPGTMSEKLFF. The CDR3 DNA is TGTGCCAGCAGCCCCGGGACAATGAGCGAAAAACTGTTTTTT.